Listed below are T cell receptor beta chains from one sample, sequenced in a study of response to subunit inactivated influenza vaccine. From the RT-PCR reads, TCRdb called clonotypes with MiXCR, one entry per CDR3 protein. The sample contains about half a million distinct CDR3 sequences, about 7.6% of which appear only once. The material sequenced was PBMCs from blood, taken around 25 months after vaccination. The receptor set was obtained from a man aged 50 to 75 who received an inactivated influenza vaccine. The CDR3 runs from the conserved cysteine through the conserved F or W. The order of the fields is D gene, J gene, V gene, clone size, CDR3 protein, CDR3 DNA. The D gene is left open where the match is weak. Clone size is shown for a subset of rows, as once, few, many or a class of expanded clone.

TRBD2 TRBJ2-3 TRBV27 - CASSGLAGGPTDTQYF TGTGCCAGCAGTGGTCTAGCGGGGGGGCCTACAGATACGCAGTATTTT
TRBD1 TRBJ1-6 TRBV12-3/TRBV12-4 few CASSRTGGASPLHF TGTGCCAGCAGTAGGACAGGGGGCGCTTCACCCCTCCACTTT
TRBD1 TRBJ2-2 TRBV28 many CASSPRTGAGTGELFF TGTGCCAGCAGTCCTCGGACAGGGGCGGGAACCGGGGAGCTGTTTTTT
TRBD1 TRBJ1-5 TRBV20-1 - CSANGFVGQGDQPQHF TGCAGTGCGAACGGGTTCGTCGGACAGGGCGATCAGCCCCAGCATTTT
- TRBJ2-6 TRBV12-3/TRBV12-4 many CASSFTGANVLTF TGTGCCAGCAGCTTCACTGGGGCCAACGTCCTGACTTTC
- TRBJ2-7 TRBV20-1 many CSAKSNPGIEQYF TGCAGTGCCAAGTCTAACCCCGGGATCGAGCAGTACTTC
- TRBJ2-2 TRBV28 many CASFSGNTGELFF TGTGCCAGCTTTTCAGGGAACACCGGGGAGCTGTTTTTT
TRBD2 TRBJ2-1 TRBV7-2 many CASSPSGRGTYNEQFF TGTGCCAGCAGCCCAAGCGGGAGAGGGACCTACAATGAGCAGTTCTTC
TRBD1 TRBJ2-5 TRBV6-2/TRBV6-3 few CASSSGDSTLKETQYF TGTGCCAGCAGTTCAGGGGACAGCACCCTAAAAGAGACCCAGTACTTC
- TRBJ2-1 TRBV20-1 - CSARVSRQRYNEQFF TGCAGTGCTAGAGTGTCAAGACAGCGATACAATGAGCAGTTCTTC
TRBD1 TRBJ2-1 TRBV10-3 few CAISVYTGGGEQFF TGTGCCATCAGTGTATATACAGGGGGAGGTGAGCAGTTCTTC
- TRBJ2-2 TRBV30 few CAWSVIGTGELFF TGTGCCTGGAGTGTTATTGGTACCGGGGAGCTGTTTTTT
- TRBJ1-5 TRBV6-2/TRBV6-3 many CASRRTVNSNQPQHF TGTGCCAGCAGACGGACAGTTAATAGCAATCAGCCCCAGCATTTT
- TRBJ2-7 TRBV20-1 - CSAARYYEQYF TGCAGTGCTGCTCGATATTACGAGCAGTACTTC
- TRBJ2-1 TRBV6-2/TRBV6-3 many CASNAVVRPPYNEQFF TGTGCCAGCAACGCCGTAGTGCGACCCCCTTACAATGAGCAGTTCTTC
TRBD2 TRBJ2-2 TRBV15 few CATSAGLAANSGELFF TGTGCCACCAGTGCTGGACTAGCGGCAAATTCCGGGGAGCTGTTTTTT
TRBD2 TRBJ2-1 TRBV5-5 - CASSLLRGGLNNEQFF TGTGCCAGCAGCTTGCTGCGGGGGGGCCTTAACAATGAGCAGTTCTTC
- TRBJ2-1 TRBV9 - CASSAGLGAYNEQFF TGTGCCAGCAGCGCGGGGTTGGGGGCCTACAATGAGCAGTTCTTC
- TRBJ2-2 TRBV4-3 few CASSQSGGELFF TGCGCCAGCAGCCAAAGCGGCGGGGAGCTGTTTTTT
- TRBJ2-7 TRBV29-1 once CSVGGVLQQYF TGCAGCGTCGGAGGCGTCTTGCAGCAGTACTTC
TRBD2 TRBJ2-7 TRBV7-9 many CASSLVTSGRNEQYF TGTGCCAGCAGCTTAGTGACTAGCGGGAGGAACGAGCAGTACTTC
TRBD2 TRBJ2-3 TRBV6-4 few CASSDSVSGGDTQYF TGTGCCAGCAGTGATTCGGTTAGCGGGGGGGATACGCAGTATTTT
TRBD2 TRBJ2-2 TRBV24-1 many CATSDKLADTGELFF TGTGCCACCAGTGATAAACTAGCGGACACCGGGGAGCTGTTTTTT
- TRBJ2-5 TRBV5-6 - CASSLLGFTSTSQETQYF TGTGCCAGCAGCTTGCTTGGGTTCACATCCACGTCGCAAGAGACCCAGTACTTC
- TRBJ2-7 TRBV6-5 - CASSYSDGFYEQYF TGTGCCAGCAGTTACTCGGACGGATTCTACGAGCAGTACTTC
- TRBJ2-3 TRBV7-2 few CASSPQSTVQAQYF TGTGCCAGCAGCCCACAGAGCACGGTCCAAGCGCAGTATTTT